This T cell receptor (beta chain) came from a study of T-cell memory formation after mild COVID-19. This clonotype was detected many times. TCRdb independently ran MiXCR on the 5' RACE reads; one entry per CDR3 protein. The data contain about 560,000 distinct CDR3 sequences, around 17% of them singletons. Trimming stripped 5 bases from V and 0 bases from J, with 11 bases between. The CDR3 covers 13 residues. CDR1 SQVTM and CDR2 ANQGSEA come from the germline V gene. This clonotype was obtained from an adult woman who had mild COVID-19 (a few samples of this study predate the infection). Cell type and time point are not known. Material for sequencing was PBMCs or a T cell subset sorted from them (not recorded which). The chain carries TRBV29-1 and TRBJ2-7, with D possibly TRBD1 on 6 matching bases. This CDR3 reads CSVSQGTSYEQYF. DNA of the CDR3: TGCAGCGTTTCGCAGGGGACCTCCTACGAGCAGTACTTC.